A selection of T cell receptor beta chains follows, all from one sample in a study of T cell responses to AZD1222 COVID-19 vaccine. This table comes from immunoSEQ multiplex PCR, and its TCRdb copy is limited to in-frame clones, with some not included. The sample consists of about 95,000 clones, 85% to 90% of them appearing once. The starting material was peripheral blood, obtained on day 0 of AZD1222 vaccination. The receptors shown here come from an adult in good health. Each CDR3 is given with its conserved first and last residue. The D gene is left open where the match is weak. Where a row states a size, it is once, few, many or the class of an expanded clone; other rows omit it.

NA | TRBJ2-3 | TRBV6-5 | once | CASEKYGTDTQYF | TGTGCCAGCGAGAAGTATGGCACAGATACGCAGTATTTT
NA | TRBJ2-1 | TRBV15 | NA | CATSRFRGQYNEQFF | TGTGCCACCAGCAGGTTTCGCGGACAGTACAATGAGCAGTTCTTC
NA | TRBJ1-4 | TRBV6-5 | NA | CATQGTNEKLFF | TGTGCCACTCAGGGTACTAATGAAAAACTGTTTTTT
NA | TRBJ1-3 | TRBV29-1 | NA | CSAIRGSGNTIYF | TGCAGCGCTATTCGGGGCTCTGGAAACACCATATATTTT
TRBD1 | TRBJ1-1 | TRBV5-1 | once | CASSLIRTGGTEAFF | TGCGCCAGCAGCTTGATACGGACAGGGGGCACTGAAGCTTTCTTT
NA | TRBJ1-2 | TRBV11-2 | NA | CASSLVEVSSGYTF | TGTGCCAGCAGCTTAGTAGAGGTTTCTAGTGGCTACACCTTC
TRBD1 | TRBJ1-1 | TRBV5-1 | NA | CASSIIQGSGTEAFF | TGCGCCAGCAGCATCATACAGGGGTCGGGCACTGAAGCTTTCTTT
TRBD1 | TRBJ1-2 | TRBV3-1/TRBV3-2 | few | CASSLTGTGDGGYTF | TGTGCCAGCAGCCTGACCGGGACAGGGGATGGTGGCTACACCTTC
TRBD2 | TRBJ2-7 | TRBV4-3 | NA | CASSQGLAGGSYEQYF | TGCGCCAGCAGCCAAGGACTAGCGGGGGGGTCCTACGAGCAGTACTTC
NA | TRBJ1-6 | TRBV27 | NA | CASSQTGAWGTTSPLHF | TGTGCCAGCAGTCAAACCGGGGCGTGGGGAACGACTTCACCCCTCCACTTT
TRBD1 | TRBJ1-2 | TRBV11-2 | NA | CASSFGTADYGYTF | TGTGCCAGCAGCTTCGGGACAGCGGACTATGGCTACACCTTC
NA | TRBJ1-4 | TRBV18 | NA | CASSPGKNVAEKLFF | TGTGCCAGCTCACCGGGAAAAAATGTGGCTGAAAAACTGTTTTTT
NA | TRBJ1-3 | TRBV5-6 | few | CASSIDPDSGNTIYF | TGTGCCAGCAGCATCGACCCCGACTCTGGAAACACCATATATTTT
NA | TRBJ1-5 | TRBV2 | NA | CASSFLLGPQHF | TGTGCCAGCAGCTTCCTCTTGGGGCCCCAGCATTTT
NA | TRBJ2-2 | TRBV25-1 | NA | CASSQTDTGELFF | TGTGCCAGCAGTCAGACAGACACCGGGGAGCTGTTTTTT
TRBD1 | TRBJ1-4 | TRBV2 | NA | CASHTGTGLEKLFF | TGTGCCAGCCATACCGGGACAGGACTTGAAAAACTGTTTTTT
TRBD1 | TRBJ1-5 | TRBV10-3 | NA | CAINEQGEGQPQHF | TGTGCCATCAACGAACAGGGGGAAGGGCAGCCCCAGCATTTT
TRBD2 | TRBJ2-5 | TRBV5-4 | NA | CASSLRLAGQETQYF | TGTGCCAGCAGCTTGCGACTAGCGGGACAAGAGACCCAGTACTTC
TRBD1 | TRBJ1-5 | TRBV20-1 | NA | CSASNRGQVSNQPQHF | TGCAGTGCTAGTAACAGGGGTCAGGTTAGCAATCAGCCCCAGCATTTT
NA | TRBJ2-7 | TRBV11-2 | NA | CASSLNVGSYEQYF | TGTGCCAGCAGCTTAAACGTTGGCAGCTACGAGCAGTACTTC
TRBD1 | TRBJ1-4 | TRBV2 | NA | CASTGTASTNEKLFF | TGTGCCAGCACCGGGACAGCTTCAACTAATGAAAAACTGTTTTTT
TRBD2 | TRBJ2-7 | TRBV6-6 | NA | CASSYSSSGSTYEQYF | TGTGCCAGCAGTTACTCGTCTAGCGGTTCCACCTACGAGCAGTACTTC
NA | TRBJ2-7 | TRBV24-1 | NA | CATSDGQGQSEQYF | TGTGCCACCAGTGATGGGCAGGGTCAAAGCGAGCAGTACTTC
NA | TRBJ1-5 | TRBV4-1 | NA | CASSQDGPVTPQPQHF | TGCGCCAGCAGCCAAGACGGGCCGGTGACACCCCAGCCCCAGCATTTT
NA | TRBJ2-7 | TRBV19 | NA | CASSMGTSYEQYF | TGTGCCAGTAGTATGGGCACATCCTACGAGCAGTACTTC
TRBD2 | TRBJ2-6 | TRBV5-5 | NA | CASSLSGGNSGANVLTF | TGTGCCAGCAGCTTGAGCGGGGGGAACTCTGGGGCCAACGTCCTGACTTTC
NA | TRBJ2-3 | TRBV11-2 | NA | CASSLGVTSSDTQYF | TGTGCCAGCAGCTTGGGGGTCACTAGTTCAGATACGCAGTATTTT
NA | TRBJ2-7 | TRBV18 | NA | CASSPPVDRYEQYF | TGTGCCAGCTCACCACCCGTCGACAGATATGAGCAGTACTTC
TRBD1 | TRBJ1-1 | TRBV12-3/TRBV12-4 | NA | CASSLGTGSEAFF | TGTGCCAGCAGTTTAGGGACAGGCTCTGAAGCTTTCTTT
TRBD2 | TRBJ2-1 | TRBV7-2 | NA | CASTLSGTSGGWFF | TGTGCCAGCACCCTCAGCGGGACTAGCGGGGGATGGTTCTTC